The present T cell receptor (beta chain) was sequenced within a study of human T cells and chemical hapten exposure (dated by TCRdb to the early 2020s). Broadly, across the study: Libraries were pooled for sequencing, and per-sample TCR yields varied mainly because of small differences in library volumes within the pool. The study tracked peripheral blood TCR repertoire changes in vivo during primary and secondary sensitization to the hapten diphenylcyclopropenone (DPC) in alopecia patients. From each blood RNA sample, both TCR alpha and TCR beta chains were sequenced. The paper's findings and limits, for the study overall: After repeated subsampling, changes were observed in the strength of the expansion versus patch-test correlation and in the threshold at which the correlation became significant. DPC sensitization did not change how many TCRs were above 1 in 1000 frequency, and no evidence was found of alterations in global repertoire structure.

CDR1 LNHDA and CDR2 SQIVND were looked up in the germline V gene (reference sequence). Compared with germline, V lacks 9 bases and J lacks 3 bases; bases without a gene match: 17. The CDR3 goes from the cysteine to the phenylalanine over 17 residues. Only CDR3 DNA remains: 51 bases, in frame from the first base. The library relied on RACE. The sequencer listed for this sample is NextSeq 500. During library preparation, unique molecular identifiers were attached to individual cDNA molecules so that TCRs could be counted in a quantitative, reproducible way. The authors' pipeline ran thus. A median of roughly 98,000 TCRs per sample was observed, with a range of about 20,000 to 750,000. The Decombinator software suite was used to annotate V, J and CDR3 in the TCR reads. For PS versus PT1 abundance plots, all samples were subsampled to the same number of TCRs (28,000). TCRs were defined as expanded if absent before sensitization and observed at least eight times at the 2-week time point. TCRdb reprocessing: public reads trimmed at Q25 with fastp, clones called with MiXCR, in-frame beta chains kept. Entries are consolidated by CDR3 protein sequence, retaining the most common genes and DNA. These V and J calls originate from TCRdb's pipeline instead of the authors' own analysis. The sample profile shows 130,000 or so distinct CDR3 sequences; approximately 9.5% of them were found once. Around 1.7% of the sample is taken by the ten largest.

What this sample's time point label stands for: healthy volunteer bleed at 2 weeks. Total RNA was isolated from unfractionated whole blood collected in Tempus Blood RNA tubes. About five healthy volunteers served as TCR sequencing controls and were bled at day 0, 2 weeks and 6 weeks. As regards this clonotype: Its antigen is currently not known. No much larger clonotype is one base removed from it; base qualities were not supplied.

This sequence uses TRBV19 and TRBJ1-5, with 7 middle bases fitting TRBD1. This receptor was identified in a male donor in good health. Some clones in this sample may be carry-over from other donors' samples. The specimen was whole blood. CDR3 region: CASPCGRGGGPNQPQHF. Here is the DNA: TGTGCCAGCCCGTGTGGGAGGGGAGGGGGCCCCAATCAGCCCCAGCATTTT.